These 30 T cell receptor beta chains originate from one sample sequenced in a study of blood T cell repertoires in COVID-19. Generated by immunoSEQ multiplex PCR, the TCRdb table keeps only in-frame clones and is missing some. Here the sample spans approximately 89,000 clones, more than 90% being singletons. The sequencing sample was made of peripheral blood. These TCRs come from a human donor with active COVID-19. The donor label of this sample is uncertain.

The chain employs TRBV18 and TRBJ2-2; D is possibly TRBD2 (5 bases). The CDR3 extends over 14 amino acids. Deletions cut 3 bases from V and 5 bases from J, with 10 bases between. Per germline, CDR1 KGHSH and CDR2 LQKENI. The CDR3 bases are TGTGCCAGCTCACCCCGGGGTGGTACCGGGGAGCTGTTTTTT. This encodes CASSPRGGTGELFF. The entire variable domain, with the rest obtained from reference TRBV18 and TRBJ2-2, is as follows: NAGVMQNPRHLVRRRGQEARLRCSPMKGHSHVYWYRQLPEEGLKFMVYLQKENIIDESGMPKERFSAEFPKEGPSILRIQQVVRGDSAAYFCASSPRGGTGELFFGEGSRLTVL.

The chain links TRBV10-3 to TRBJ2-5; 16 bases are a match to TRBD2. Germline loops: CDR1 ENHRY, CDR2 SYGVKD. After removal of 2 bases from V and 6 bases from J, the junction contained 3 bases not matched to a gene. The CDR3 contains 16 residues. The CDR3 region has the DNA TGTGCCATCAGTGAGCCGGGACTAGCGGGGGGGCAGACCCAGTACTTC. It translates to CAISEPGLAGGQTQYF.

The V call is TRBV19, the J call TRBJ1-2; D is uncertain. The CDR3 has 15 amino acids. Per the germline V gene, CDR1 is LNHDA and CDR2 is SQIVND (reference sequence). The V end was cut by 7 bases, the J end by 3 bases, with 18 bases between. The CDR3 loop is CASNADRPGDYGYTF. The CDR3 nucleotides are TGTGCCAGTAACGCCGACCGACCCGGGGACTATGGCTACACCTTC.

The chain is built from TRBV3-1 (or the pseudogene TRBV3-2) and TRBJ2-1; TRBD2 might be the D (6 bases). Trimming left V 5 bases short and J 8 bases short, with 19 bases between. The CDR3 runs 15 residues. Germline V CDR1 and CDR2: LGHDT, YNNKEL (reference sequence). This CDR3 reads CASSNPGLLTHEQFF. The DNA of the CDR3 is TGTGCCAGCAGCAATCCGGGACTCCTCACCCATGAGCAGTTCTTC.

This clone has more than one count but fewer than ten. CDR3 protein: CASSQEGRGRAYEQYF. Here the CDR3 DNA reads TGCGCCAGCAGCCAAGAAGGACGCGGGAGGGCCTACGAGCAGTACTTC. The gene calls are TRBV4-3 and TRBJ2-7; 9 positions match TRBD2. The CDR3 sequence is 16 residues long. V shed 0 bases, J shed 2 bases, and the junction held 5 bases outside the gene matches. Germline V CDR1 and CDR2: LGHNA, YSLEER.

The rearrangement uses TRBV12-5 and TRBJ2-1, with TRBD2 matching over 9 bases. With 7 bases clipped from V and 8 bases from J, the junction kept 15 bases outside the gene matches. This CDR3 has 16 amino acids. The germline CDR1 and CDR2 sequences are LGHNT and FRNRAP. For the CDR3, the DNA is TGTGCTAGTGCTCCCCCCATAGCGGGAGCATCTCATGAGCAGTTCTTC. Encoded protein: CASAPPIAGASHEQFF.

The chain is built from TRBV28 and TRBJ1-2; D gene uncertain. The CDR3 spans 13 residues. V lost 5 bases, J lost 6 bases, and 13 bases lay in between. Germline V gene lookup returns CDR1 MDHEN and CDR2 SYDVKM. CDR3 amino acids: CASSLQAFDGYTF. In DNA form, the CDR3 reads TGTGCCAGCAGTCTTCAGGCTTTTGATGGCTACACCTTC.

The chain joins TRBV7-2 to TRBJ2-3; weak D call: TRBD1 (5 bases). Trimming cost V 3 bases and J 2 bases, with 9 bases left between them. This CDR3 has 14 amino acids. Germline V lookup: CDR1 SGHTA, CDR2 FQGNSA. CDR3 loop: CASSLGPATDTQYF. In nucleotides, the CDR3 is TGTGCCAGCAGCTTGGGGCCAGCCACAGATACGCAGTATTTT.

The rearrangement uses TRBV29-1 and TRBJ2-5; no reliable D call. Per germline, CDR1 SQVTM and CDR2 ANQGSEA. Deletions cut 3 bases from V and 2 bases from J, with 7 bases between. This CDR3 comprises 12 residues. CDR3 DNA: TGCAGCGTTGATAGGCGGCAAGAGACCCAGTACTTC. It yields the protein CSVDRRQETQYF. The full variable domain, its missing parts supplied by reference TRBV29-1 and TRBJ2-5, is SAVISQKPSRDICQRGTSLTIQCQVDSQVTMMFWYRQQPGQSLTLIATANQGSEATYESGFVIDKFPISRPNLTFSTLTVSNMSPEDSSIYLCSVDRRQETQYFGPGTRLLVL.

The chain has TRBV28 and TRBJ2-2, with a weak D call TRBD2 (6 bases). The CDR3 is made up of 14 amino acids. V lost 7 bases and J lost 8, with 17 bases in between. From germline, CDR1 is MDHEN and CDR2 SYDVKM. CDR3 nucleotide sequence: TGTGCCAGCACAGGGAGGCCACAAAGGGGGGAGCTGTTTTTT. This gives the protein CASTGRPQRGELFF.

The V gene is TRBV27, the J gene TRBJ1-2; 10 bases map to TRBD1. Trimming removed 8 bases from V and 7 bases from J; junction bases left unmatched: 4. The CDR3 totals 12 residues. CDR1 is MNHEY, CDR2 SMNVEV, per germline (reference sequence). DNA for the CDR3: TGTGCCAGCCGACAGGGGGCGCTTGGCTACACCTTC. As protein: CASRQGALGYTF.

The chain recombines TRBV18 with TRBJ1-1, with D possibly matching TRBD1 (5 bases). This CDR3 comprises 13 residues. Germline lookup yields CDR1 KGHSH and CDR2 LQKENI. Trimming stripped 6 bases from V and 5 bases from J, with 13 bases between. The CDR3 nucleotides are TGTGCCAGCTCTCCCGCGGGGGGTACTGAAGCTTTCTTT. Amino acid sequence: CASSPAGGTEAFF. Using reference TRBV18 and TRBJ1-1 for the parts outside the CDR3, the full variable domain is NAGVMQNPRHLVRRRGQEARLRCSPMKGHSHVYWYRQLPEEGLKFMVYLQKENIIDESGMPKERFSAEFPKEGPSILRIQQVVRGDSAAYFCASSPAGGTEAFFGQGTRLTVV.

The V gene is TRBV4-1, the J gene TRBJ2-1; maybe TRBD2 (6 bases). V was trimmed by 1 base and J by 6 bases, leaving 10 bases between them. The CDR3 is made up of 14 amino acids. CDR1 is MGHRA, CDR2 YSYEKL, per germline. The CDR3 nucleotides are TGCGCCAGCAGCCAAGCTTGGAGGGGCAATGAGCAGTTCTTC. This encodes CASSQAWRGNEQFF.

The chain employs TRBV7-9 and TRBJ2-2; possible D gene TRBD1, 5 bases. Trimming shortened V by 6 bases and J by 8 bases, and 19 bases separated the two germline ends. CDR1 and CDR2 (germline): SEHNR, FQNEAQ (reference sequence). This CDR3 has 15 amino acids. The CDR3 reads CASSSPGLRWGELFF. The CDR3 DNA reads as TGTGCCAGCAGTTCGCCAGGGTTACGTTGGGGGGAGCTGTTTTTT.

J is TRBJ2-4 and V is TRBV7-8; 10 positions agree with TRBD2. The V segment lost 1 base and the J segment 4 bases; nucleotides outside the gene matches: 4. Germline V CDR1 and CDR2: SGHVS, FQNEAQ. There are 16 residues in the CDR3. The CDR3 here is CASSLDSSGGKNIQYF. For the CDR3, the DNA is TGTGCCAGCAGCTTAGATAGTAGCGGGGGGAAAAACATTCAGTACTTC.

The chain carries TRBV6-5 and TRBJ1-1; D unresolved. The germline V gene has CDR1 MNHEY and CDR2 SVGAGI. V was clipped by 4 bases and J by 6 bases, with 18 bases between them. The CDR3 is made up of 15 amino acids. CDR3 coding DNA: TGTGCCAGCAGTTCCAAGATTTACTTAGTCCCTGAAGCTTTCTTT. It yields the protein CASSSKIYLVPEAFF.

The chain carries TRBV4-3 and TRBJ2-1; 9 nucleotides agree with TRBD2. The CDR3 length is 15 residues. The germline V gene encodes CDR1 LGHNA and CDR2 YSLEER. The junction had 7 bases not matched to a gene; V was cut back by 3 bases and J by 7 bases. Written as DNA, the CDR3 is TGCGCCAGCAGCCACCCCGGGACTAGCTCGAATGAGCAGTTCTTC. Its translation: CASSHPGTSSNEQFF.

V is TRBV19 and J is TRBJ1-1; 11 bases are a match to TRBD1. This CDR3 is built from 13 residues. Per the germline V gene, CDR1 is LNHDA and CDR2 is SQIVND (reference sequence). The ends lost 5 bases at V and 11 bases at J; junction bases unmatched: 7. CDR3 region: CASSPRTGGSAFF. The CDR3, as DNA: TGTGCCAGTAGTCCCCGGACAGGGGGCTCGGCTTTCTTT. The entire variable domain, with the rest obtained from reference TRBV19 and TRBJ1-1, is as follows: DGGITQSPKYLFRKEGQNVTLSCEQNLNHDAMYWYRQDPGQGLRLIYYSQIVNDFQKGDIAEGYSVSREKKESFPLTVTSAQKNPTAFYLCASSPRTGGSAFFGQGTRLTVV.

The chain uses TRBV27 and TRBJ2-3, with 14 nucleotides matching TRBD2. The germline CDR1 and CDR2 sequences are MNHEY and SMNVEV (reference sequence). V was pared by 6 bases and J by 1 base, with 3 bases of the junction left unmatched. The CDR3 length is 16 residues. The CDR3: CASRTSGRAGTDTQYF. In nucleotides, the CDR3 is TGTGCCAGCAGGACTAGCGGGAGGGCGGGCACAGATACGCAGTATTTT.

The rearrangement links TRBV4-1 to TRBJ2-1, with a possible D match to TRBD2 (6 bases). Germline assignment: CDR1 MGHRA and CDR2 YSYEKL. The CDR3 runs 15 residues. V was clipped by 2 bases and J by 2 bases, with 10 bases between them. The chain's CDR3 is CASSQKLAAYNEQFF. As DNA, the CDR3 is TGCGCCAGCAGCCAAAAACTAGCCGCCTACAATGAGCAGTTCTTC.

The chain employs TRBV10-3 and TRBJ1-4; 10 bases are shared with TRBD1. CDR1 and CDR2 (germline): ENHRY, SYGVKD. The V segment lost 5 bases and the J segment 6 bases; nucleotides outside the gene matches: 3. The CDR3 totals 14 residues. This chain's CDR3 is CAISRQGADEKLFF. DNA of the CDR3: TGTGCCATCAGTAGACAGGGGGCAGATGAAAAACTGTTTTTT.

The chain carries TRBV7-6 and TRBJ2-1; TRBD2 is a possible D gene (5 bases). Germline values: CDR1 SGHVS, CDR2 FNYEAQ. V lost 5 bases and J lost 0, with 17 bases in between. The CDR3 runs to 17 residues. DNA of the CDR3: TGTGCCAGCAGCCCCCCCGGGATAGGGAGCTCCTACAATGAGCAGTTCTTC. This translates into CASSPPGIGSSYNEQFF.

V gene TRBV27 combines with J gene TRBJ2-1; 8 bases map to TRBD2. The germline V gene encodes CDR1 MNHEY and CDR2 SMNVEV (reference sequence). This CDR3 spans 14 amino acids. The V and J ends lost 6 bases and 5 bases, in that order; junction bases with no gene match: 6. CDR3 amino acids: CASSPGLGHNEQFF. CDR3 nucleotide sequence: TGTGCCAGCAGCCCGGGACTAGGTCACAATGAGCAGTTCTTC.

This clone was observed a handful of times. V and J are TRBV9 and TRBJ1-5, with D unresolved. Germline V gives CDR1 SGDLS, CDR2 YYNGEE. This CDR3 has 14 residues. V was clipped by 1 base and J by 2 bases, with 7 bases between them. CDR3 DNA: TGTGCCAGCAGCGTATACGGGGGCAATCAGCCCCAGCATTTT. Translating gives CASSVYGGNQPQHF.

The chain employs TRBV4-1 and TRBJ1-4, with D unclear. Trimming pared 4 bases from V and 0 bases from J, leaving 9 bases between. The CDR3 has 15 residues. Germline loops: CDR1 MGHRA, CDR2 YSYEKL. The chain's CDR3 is CASSLVGATNEKLFF. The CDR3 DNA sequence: TGCGCCAGCAGCCTAGTTGGAGCAACTAATGAAAAACTGTTTTTT.

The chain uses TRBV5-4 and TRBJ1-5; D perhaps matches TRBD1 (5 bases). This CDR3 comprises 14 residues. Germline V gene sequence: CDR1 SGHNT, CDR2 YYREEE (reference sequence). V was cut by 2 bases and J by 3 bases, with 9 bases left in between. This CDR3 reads CASSFQGNNQPQHF. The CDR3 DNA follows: TGTGCCAGCAGCTTTCAGGGAAACAATCAGCCCCAGCATTTT.

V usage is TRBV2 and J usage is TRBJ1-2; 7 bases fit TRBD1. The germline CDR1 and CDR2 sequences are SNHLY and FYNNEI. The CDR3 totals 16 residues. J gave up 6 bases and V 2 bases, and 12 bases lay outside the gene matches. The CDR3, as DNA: TGTGCCAGCAGTGAACGGGGGTCGACAGGGATTGATGGCTACACCTTC. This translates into CASSERGSTGIDGYTF.

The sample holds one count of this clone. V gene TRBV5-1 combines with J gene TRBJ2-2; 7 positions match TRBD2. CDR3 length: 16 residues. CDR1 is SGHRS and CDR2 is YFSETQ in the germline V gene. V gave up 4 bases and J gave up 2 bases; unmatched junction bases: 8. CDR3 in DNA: TGCGCCAGCAGCACCCCAGCGGGAATTAACACCGGGGAGCTGTTTTTT. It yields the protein CASSTPAGINTGELFF.

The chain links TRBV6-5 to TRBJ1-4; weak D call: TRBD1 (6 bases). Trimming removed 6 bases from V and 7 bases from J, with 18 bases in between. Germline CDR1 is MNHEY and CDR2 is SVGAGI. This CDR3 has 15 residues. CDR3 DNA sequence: TGTGCCAGCAGCTCCGGTCAGCAGGGGTTTGAAAAACTGTTTTTT. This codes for CASSSGQQGFEKLFF.

The CDR3 spells CASSLFGGQGYGYTF. Written as DNA, the CDR3 is TGTGCCAGCAGCTTATTCGGTGGACAGGGCTATGGCTACACCTTC. This sequence joins TRBV11-2 and TRBJ1-2; TRBD1 aligns across 8 bases. CDR3 length: 15 amino acids. With V trimmed by 2 bases and J by 4 bases, 6 bases remained unmatched. Germline CDR1 SGHAT, CDR2 FQNNGV.